This TCR beta chain was identified in a study of post-analysis software for immune sequencing data. This clonotype has a handful of counts. No antigen is known for it. Every TCR beta cDNA library bore unique molecular identifiers. Via MiXCR, TCRdb re-called the PCR reads, giving one row per CDR3 protein. The sample has 700,000 to 900,000 distinct CDR3 sequences, 35% to 55% seen once. Study-wide results and caveats: When patients were compared with controls, roughly five TRBV segments were more frequent, TRBV5-6, TRBV5-1 and TRBV20-1 among them.

V was trimmed by 0 bases and J by 1 base, leaving 15 bases between them. The CDR3 length is 16 residues. Germline values: CDR1 SQVTM, CDR2 ANQGSEA. This receptor was obtained from a girl under 18 with multiple sclerosis. The sample was blood. V gene TRBV29-1 combines with J gene TRBJ1-2; D is possibly TRBD1 (6 bases). The chain's CDR3 is CSVEDEGHSFNYGYTF. The DNA for the CDR3 is TGCAGCGTTGAAGATGAGGGACATAGTTTTAACTATGGCTACACCTTC. The full variable domain, rest sourced from reference TRBV29-1 and TRBJ1-2, is SAVISQKPSRDICQRGTSLTIQCQVDSQVTMMFWYRQQPGQSLTLIATANQGSEATYESGFVIDKFPISRPNLTFSTLTVSNMSPEDSSIYLCSVEDEGHSFNYGYTFGSGTRLTVV.